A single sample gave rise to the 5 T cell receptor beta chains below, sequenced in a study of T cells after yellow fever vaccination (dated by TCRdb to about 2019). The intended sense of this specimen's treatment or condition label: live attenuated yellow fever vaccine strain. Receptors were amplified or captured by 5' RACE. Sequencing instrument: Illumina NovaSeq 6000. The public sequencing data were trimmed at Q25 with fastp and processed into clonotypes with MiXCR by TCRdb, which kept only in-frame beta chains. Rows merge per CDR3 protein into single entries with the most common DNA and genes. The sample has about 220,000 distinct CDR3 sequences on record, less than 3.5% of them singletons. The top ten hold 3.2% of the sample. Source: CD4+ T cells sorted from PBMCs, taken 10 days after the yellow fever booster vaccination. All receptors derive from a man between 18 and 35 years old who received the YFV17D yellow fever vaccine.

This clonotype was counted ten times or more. The CDR3 loop reads CASSQVYGLAAAETQYF. The CDR3 bases are TGCGCCAGCAGCCAAGTCTATGGGCTAGCGGCCGCGGAGACCCAGTACTTC. This chain links TRBV4-3 with TRBJ2-5; TRBD2 matches 7 bases. The CDR3 loop spans 17 amino acids. V shed 1 base and J 5 bases; nucleotides not matched to a gene: 13. The V gene's germline CDR1 is LGHNA and CDR2 YSLEER.

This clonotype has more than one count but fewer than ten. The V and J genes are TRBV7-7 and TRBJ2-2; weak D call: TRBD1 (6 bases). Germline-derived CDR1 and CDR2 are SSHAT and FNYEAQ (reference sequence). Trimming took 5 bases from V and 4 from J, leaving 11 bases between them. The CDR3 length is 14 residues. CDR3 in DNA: TGTGCCAGCAGCAAACAGGGAATCACCGGGGAGCTGTTTTTT. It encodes CASSKQGITGELFF. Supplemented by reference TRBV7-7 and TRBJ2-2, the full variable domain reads GAGVSQSPRYKVTKRGQDVTLRCDPISSHATLYWYQQALGQGPEFLTYFNYEAQPDKSGLPSDRFSAERPEGSISTLTIQRTEQRDSAMYRCASSKQGITGELFFGEGSRLTVL.

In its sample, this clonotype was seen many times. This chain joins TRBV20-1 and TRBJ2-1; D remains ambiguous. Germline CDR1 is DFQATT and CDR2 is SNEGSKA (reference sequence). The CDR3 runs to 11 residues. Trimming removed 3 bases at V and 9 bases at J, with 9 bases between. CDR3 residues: CSARGGGEQFF. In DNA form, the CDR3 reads TGCAGTGCTAGGGGTGGCGGTGAGCAGTTCTTC.

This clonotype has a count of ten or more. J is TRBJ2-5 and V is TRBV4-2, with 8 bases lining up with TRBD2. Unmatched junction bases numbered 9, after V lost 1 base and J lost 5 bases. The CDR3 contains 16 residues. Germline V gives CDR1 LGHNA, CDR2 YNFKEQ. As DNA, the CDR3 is TGTGCCAGCAGCCAAGCTTTGGGCGGGGGGCCGGAGACCCAGTACTTC. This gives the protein CASSQALGGGPETQYF.

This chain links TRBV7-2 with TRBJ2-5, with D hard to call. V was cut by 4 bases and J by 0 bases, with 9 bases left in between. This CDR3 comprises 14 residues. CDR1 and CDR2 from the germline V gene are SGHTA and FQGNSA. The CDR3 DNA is TGTGCCAGCAGCTCCCGGGCAGACCAAGAGACCCAGTACTTC. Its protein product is CASSSRADQETQYF.